Listed here are 16 T cell receptor beta chains from one sample, sequenced in a study of T cell changes during pregnancy in multiple sclerosis (dated by TCRdb to between 2018 and 2020). The library was prepared using the immunoSEQ multiplex PCR assay. TCRdb limited this immuneACCESS table to in-frame rearrangements with V and J called. A share of clones is missing; checked studies link under half to unresolved V genes, and the rest is unexplained. The sample table records around 45,000 clones; 80% to 90% of these occur just once. The ten largest clones take up more than 7.5% of the sample. The starting material was CD8+ T cells from peripheral blood mononuclear cells, obtained in the second trimester of pregnancy. The receptors here all came from a female donor with multiple sclerosis, enrolled in a pregnancy study.

This sequence joins TRBV4-1 and TRBJ2-7, with 7 bases matching TRBD1. Germline V gives CDR1 MGHRA, CDR2 YSYEKL. The CDR3 runs to 15 residues. Trimming took 3 bases from V and 2 from J; bases not matched to a gene: 7. CDR3 bases: TGCGCCAGCAGCCATTACAGGGGAAGGACCTACGAGCAGTACTTC. Translation: CASSHYRGRTYEQYF.

The chain joins TRBV27 to TRBJ1-2; D is ambiguous. Looked up from germline, CDR1 is MNHEY and CDR2 is SMNVEV (reference sequence). V lost 0 bases and J lost 8, with 16 bases in between. This CDR3 region has 15 residues. CDR3 bases: TGTGCCAGCAGTTTATCTCCCGTGGCTTCTAGGGGCTACACCTTC. Its protein is CASSLSPVASRGYTF.

V is TRBV2 and J is TRBJ2-1, with 13 bases matching TRBD2. Trimming cost V 7 bases and J 6 bases; bases outside gene matches: 9. The CDR3 extends over 16 amino acids. In germline, CDR1 is SNHLY, CDR2 FYNNEI. The CDR3 DNA is TGTGCCAGCACCAGACTAGCGGGGGGCCCGGGCAATGAGCAGTTCTTC. This translates into CASTRLAGGPGNEQFF.

This sequence joins TRBV6-5 and TRBJ2-7; a weak D match, TRBD2 (6 bases). V was shortened by 4 bases and J by 6 bases, with 7 bases between the two germline ends. This CDR3 contains 11 residues. Germline V gene data show CDR1 as MNHEY and CDR2 as SVGAGI. The CDR3 DNA follows: TGTGCCAGCAGTTCGGAGGGCGAGCAGTACTTC. Translated, it gives CASSSEGEQYF.

This clone was detected only once. The chain has TRBV4-1 and TRBJ1-2, with 8 bases aligning to TRBD1. Germline CDR1 reads MGHRA; CDR2 reads YSYEKL. V was pared by 2 bases and J by 3 bases, with 8 bases of the junction left unmatched. This CDR3 has 16 residues. CDR3 sequence: CASSQYLGQEDYGYTF. The DNA for the CDR3 is TGCGCCAGCAGCCAATATCTGGGACAGGAGGACTATGGCTACACCTTC.

Notes on this clone: The junction does not match germline at one end; this may be a read error. V usage is TRBV13 and J usage is TRBJ2-7; D possibly corresponds to TRBD1 (6 bases). This CDR3 contains 14 residues. The germline V gene has CDR1 PRHDT and CDR2 FYEKMQ (reference sequence). CDR3 in DNA: TGTGCCAGCAGCTCAATGGGGGCCCCCTATGAGCAGTACTTC. This translates into CASSSMGAPYEQYF.

The CDR3 DNA sequence: TGTGCCAGTAGTATAGCAGGGGGCAGCACAGATACGCAGTATTTT. As protein: CASSIAGGSTDTQYF. V usage is TRBV19 and J usage is TRBJ2-3, with 8 bases matching TRBD1. Looked up from germline, CDR1 is LNHDA and CDR2 is SQIVND (reference sequence). V lost 1 base, J lost 0 bases, and 0 bases stayed unmatched. The CDR3 spans 15 residues.

J is TRBJ1-4 and V is TRBV5-6, with 7 nucleotides matching TRBD1. The J segment lost 6 bases and the V segment lost 4 bases, leaving 9 bases of the junction unmatched. The germline V gene encodes CDR1 SGHDT and CDR2 YYEEEE. The CDR3 consists of 15 residues. CDR3 sequence (DNA): TGTGCCAGCAGCCCAACACAGGGGTGGGATGAAAAACTGTTTTTT. Its protein product is CASSPTQGWDEKLFF.

V gene TRBV7-6 combines with J gene TRBJ2-3; 7 nucleotides align to TRBD2. Germline CDR1 reads SGHVS; CDR2 reads FNYEAQ. This CDR3 is built from 12 residues. V was clipped by 5 bases and J by 6 bases; unmatched bases: 2. The chain's CDR3 is CASSPGGDTQYF. The CDR3 region has the DNA TGTGCCAGCAGCCCCGGGGGGGATACGCAGTATTTT. Together with reference TRBV7-6 and TRBJ2-3, the CDR3 gives the full variable domain: GAGVSQSPRYKVTKRGQDVALRCDPISGHVSLYWYRQALGQGPEFLTYFNYEAQQDKSGLPNDRFSAERPEGSISTLTIQRTEQRDSAMYRCASSPGGDTQYFGPGTRLTVL.

The chain couples TRBV15 to TRBJ1-1; 8 positions match TRBD1. Germline trimming cut 8 bases from V and 3 bases from J; bases unmatched to any gene: 2. Germline lookup yields CDR1 LNHNV and CDR2 YYDKDF (reference sequence). The CDR3 consists of 12 residues. The CDR3 DNA is TGTGCCACCGGACAGGGATACACTGAAGCTTTCTTT. Translating it yields CATGQGYTEAFF.

This sequence joins TRBV7-6 and TRBJ1-1, with D tentatively TRBD1 (5 bases). Trimming cost V 5 bases and J 0 bases, with 16 bases left between them. This CDR3 region has 16 residues. Germline CDR1 and CDR2: SGHVS and FNYEAQ. DNA of the CDR3: TGTGCCAGCAGCCGCGATCCGACAGACATGAACACTGAAGCTTTCTTT. This translates into CASSRDPTDMNTEAFF.

This chain joins TRBV5-1 and TRBJ2-2; the match to TRBD1 covers 8 bases. From germline, CDR1 is SGHRS and CDR2 YFSETQ. The CDR3 length is 15 residues. Losses at the gene ends were 4 bases for V and 1 base for J; bases not matched to a gene: 3. This CDR3 reads CASSGGQGNTGELFF. The CDR3 region has the DNA TGCGCCAGCAGCGGAGGACAGGGGAACACCGGGGAGCTGTTTTTT.

The gene calls are TRBV7-2 and TRBJ2-1, with D perhaps matching TRBD2 (6 bases). Per germline, CDR1 SGHTA and CDR2 FQGNSA. Trimming removed 4 bases from V and 3 bases from J, with 13 bases in between. The CDR3 spans 15 residues. CDR3 residues: CASSSRTTNYNEQFF. The CDR3 nucleotides read TGTGCCAGCAGCTCCAGGACTACAAACTACAATGAGCAGTTCTTC.

The chain links TRBV15 to TRBJ2-4; weak D call: TRBD2 (5 bases). Germline V lookup: CDR1 LNHNV, CDR2 YYDKDF (reference sequence). The CDR3 loop spans 17 amino acids. Trimming removed 1 base from V and 10 bases from J, with 23 bases in between. In nucleotides, the CDR3 is TGTGCCACCAGCAGAGTGGATAGGGAGAAAAGTTGGCCTATTCAGTACTTC. Its translation is CATSRVDREKSWPIQYF.

The J gene is TRBJ2-5, the V gene TRBV11-2, with D possibly matching TRBD2 (5 bases). Germline V CDR1 and CDR2: SGHAT, FQNNGV. The CDR3 totals 19 residues. The germline V and J ends were trimmed by 0 bases and 4 bases, with 24 bases remaining between them. DNA of the CDR3: TGTGCCAGCAGCTTAGACAGACGTCTAGCCCTCGCCTCTCGAGAGACCCAGTACTTC. This codes for CASSLDRRLALASRETQYF.

The chain uses TRBV6-1 and TRBJ2-1; 7 bases line up with TRBD1. Losses at the gene ends were 6 bases for V and 7 bases for J; bases not matched to a gene: 9. This CDR3 region has 14 residues. The germline gives CDR1 MNHNS, CDR2 SASEGT. CDR3 bases: TGTGCCAGCAGGGGAATGACAGGGAAGAATGAGCAGTTCTTC. It codes for CASRGMTGKNEQFF.